This T cell receptor (beta chain) stems from a study of blood T cell dynamics during melanoma immunotherapy. Study information: Metastatic melanoma patients received first-line pembrolizumab or nivolumab plus ipilimumab. General study points: At W3, later disease-control patients showed bifurcated PBMC repertoire changes, unlike progressors.

Some clones are missing from TCRdb's copy, which holds only in-frame ones; the method was immunoSEQ multiplex PCR. Of about 7,600 clones in the sample, over 65% were seen once. Note on this clone: Its antigen remains unidentified.

Germline loops: CDR1 SGHDN, CDR2 FVKESK. V was trimmed by 6 bases and J by 0 bases, leaving 15 bases between them. The CDR3 has 15 amino acids. Time point here: week 3, after first cycle of checkpoint inhibitor. The receptor was isolated from a human donor with melanoma. The sample consisted of blood, taken from a patient treated with checkpoint blockade. This chain connects TRBV14 to TRBJ2-7; D call uncertain. The CDR3 loop is CASRRGTGISYEQYF. CDR3 DNA: TGTGCCAGCAGACGCGGCACTGGGATCTCCTACGAGCAGTACTTC.